The next 13 T cell receptor beta chains were all read from a single sample in a study of T cell repertoires in cytomegalovirus infection. TCRdb used MiXCR to reprocess the reads, holding one entry per CDR3 protein. The sample has 500,000 or so distinct CDR3 sequences; approximately 17% are singletons. The sequenced sample was CD8+ T cells from PBMCs. These receptors were collected from a human donor in good health (CMV status not recorded). Some clones in this sample may be carry-over from other donors' samples.

This clonotype was detected only once. The CDR3 here is CASSNRGGFHNEQFF. CDR3 DNA: TGTGCCAGCAGTAACAGGGGGGGATTCCACAATGAGCAGTTCTTC. The rearrangement links TRBV12-3 or TRBV12-4 to TRBJ2-1; the D gene is possibly TRBD1 (8 bases). The V end lost 5 bases, the J end lost 5 bases, and 16 bases lay between the germline ends. The CDR3 has 15 amino acids.

A few counts support this clonotype. This rearrangement joins TRBV20-1 to TRBJ2-7; 8 nucleotides align to TRBD2. The junction had 11 bases not matched to a gene; V was cut back by 5 bases and J by 2 bases. There are 15 residues in the CDR3. Germline V gives CDR1 DFQATT, CDR2 SNEGSKA (reference sequence). In DNA, the CDR3 is TGCAGTGCTCCCCCATCTGCGGGAGGCGCCTACGAGCAGTACTTC. Its translation: CSAPPSAGGAYEQYF.

There are many counts of this clonotype. The chain joins TRBV5-6 to TRBJ1-5; the D is unclear. Germline values: CDR1 SGHDT, CDR2 YYEEEE. Trimming took off 4 bases at V and 0 bases at J, with 8 bases between the two ends. This CDR3 is 14 amino acids long. The CDR3: CASSAGYSNQPQHF. The CDR3 DNA follows: TGTGCCAGCAGCGCTGGATATAGCAATCAGCCCCAGCATTTT.

This clonotype has more than one count but fewer than ten. The chain combines TRBV15 with TRBJ2-1, with TRBD2 matching 9 bases. The CDR3 is made up of 19 amino acids. V shed 0 bases, J shed 6 bases, and the junction held 15 bases outside the gene matches. From germline, CDR1 is LNHNV and CDR2 YYDKDF (reference sequence). The CDR3 region is CATSRDSIFVASGINEQFF. The CDR3 coding sequence is TGTGCCACCAGCAGAGATTCGATATTTGTGGCTAGCGGGATCAATGAGCAGTTCTTC.

This clonotype was picked up many times. The rearrangement links TRBV7-6 to TRBJ1-3; D perhaps matches TRBD1 (5 bases). The V end was cut by 1 base, the J end by 2 bases, with 9 bases between. The CDR3 consists of 15 residues. Per the germline V gene, CDR1 is SGHVS and CDR2 is FNYEAQ. Here the CDR3 reads CASSLGRGAGNTIYF. Written as DNA, the CDR3 is TGTGCCAGCAGCTTAGGGAGGGGAGCTGGAAACACCATATATTTT.

This clonotype appeared many times. The chain employs TRBV6-2 or TRBV6-3 and TRBJ2-1, with D perhaps matching TRBD2 (7 bases). The CDR3 has 16 residues. Germline lookup yields CDR1 MNHEY and CDR2 SVGEGT. Trimming stripped 1 base from V and 0 bases from J, with 10 bases between. CDR3 DNA sequence: TGTGCCAGCAGTTACTTACGGGGGGCCTCCTACAATGAGCAGTTCTTC. It yields the protein CASSYLRGASYNEQFF.

This clonotype was seen at least ten times. The rearrangement uses TRBV7-3 and TRBJ2-3; 11 positions agree with TRBD2. This CDR3 has 17 residues. V lost 5 bases to trimming and J lost 0 bases; unmatched junction nucleotides: 7. The germline CDR1 and CDR2 sequences are SGHTA and FQGTGA. The CDR3 reads CASSTNLAGGSTDTQYF. The CDR3 DNA follows: TGTGCCAGCAGCACCAACTTAGCGGGAGGGAGCACAGATACGCAGTATTTT.

This clonotype has a count of ten or more. The rearrangement joins TRBV7-2 to TRBJ2-5; D is ambiguous. V lost 1 base and J lost 5, with 8 bases in between. This CDR3 has 13 residues. Germline lookup yields CDR1 SGHTA and CDR2 FQGNSA. CDR3 coding DNA: TGTGCCAGCAGCTTAGAGGCCGTGGAGACCCAGTACTTC. Amino acid sequence: CASSLEAVETQYF.

The rearrangement links TRBV7-3 to TRBJ2-1; D ambiguous. Germline CDR1 reads SGHTA; CDR2 reads FQGTGA. The CDR3 is 15 residues long. V was trimmed by 1 base and J by 0 bases, leaving 7 bases between them. In DNA, the CDR3 is TGTGCCAGCAGCTTAAATTTCGGCTCCTACAATGAGCAGTTCTTC. The encoded protein is CASSLNFGSYNEQFF.

This clonotype came up many times. The V and J genes are TRBV7-3 and TRBJ1-4; D is ambiguous. V was clipped by 5 bases and J by 0 bases, with 16 bases between them. CDR3 length: 17 amino acids. Per the germline V gene, CDR1 is SGHTA and CDR2 is FQGTGA. This CDR3 is CASSENNPNTTNEKLFF. The CDR3, as DNA: TGTGCCAGCAGCGAAAACAATCCCAATACAACTAATGAAAAACTGTTTTTT.

This clonotype was seen only a few times. The V gene is TRBV24-1, the J gene TRBJ2-7; the D is unclear. V lost 7 bases and J 3 bases, leaving 21 bases between the germline ends. Germline CDR1 and CDR2: KGHDR and SFDVKD. The CDR3 runs 16 residues. CDR3 nucleotides: TGTGCCACCAGCCACAAACCGACACTTTCCTTCTACGAGCAGTACTTC. Its protein product is CATSHKPTLSFYEQYF.

This clonotype was detected only a few times. V and J are TRBV7-9 and TRBJ1-5; 7 bases align to TRBD1. V trimming: 5 bases; J trimming: 10 bases; junction bases outside the gene matches: 11. Germline V gene lookup returns CDR1 SEHNR and CDR2 FQNEAQ (reference sequence). The CDR3 extends over 14 amino acids. The CDR3 nucleotides read TGTGCCAGCAGCGAGGGGACAGACCGGGAACCCCAGCATTTT. Translation: CASSEGTDREPQHF. The whole variable domain, filled in from reference TRBV7-9 and TRBJ1-5, reads DTGVSQNPRHKITKRGQNVTFRCDPISEHNRLYWYRQTLGQGPEFLTYFQNEAQLEKSRLLSDRFSAERPKGSFSTLEIQRTEQGDSAMYLCASSEGTDREPQHFGDGTRLSIL.

V and J are TRBV5-5 and TRBJ2-5, with TRBD1 matching over 7 bases. Germline-derived CDR1 and CDR2 are SGHKS and YYEKEE (reference sequence). The V gene end was trimmed by 4 bases and the J gene end by 1 base; junction bases not matched to a gene: 10. The CDR3 is 16 residues long. The CDR3 DNA is TGTGCCAGCAGCCCGGGGACAGCATCTCTCCAAGAGACCCAGTACTTC. This codes for CASSPGTASLQETQYF. The full variable domain, with the rest looked up from reference TRBV5-5 and TRBJ2-5, is DAGVTQSPTHLIKTRGQQVTLRCSPISGHKSVSWYQQVLGQGPQFIFQYYEKEERGRGNFPDRFSARQFPNYSSELNVNALLLGDSALYLCASSPGTASLQETQYFGPGTRLLVL.